The clone carrying this TCR beta chain was recorded many times. The data stem from a study of molecular identifiers for immune sequencing clone quantification. MiXCR, run by TCRdb on the PCR reads, gives a single entry per CDR3 protein. The table records tens of thousands of distinct CDR3 sequences, under 20% of them present only once. V lost 5 bases to trimming and J lost 11 bases, with 15 bases between them. The CDR3 has 12 residues. The germline V gene has CDR1 MNHEY and CDR2 SMNVEV (reference sequence). J is TRBJ1-1 and V is TRBV27; the D is unclear. Specimen: naive CD8+ T cells from blood, with Jurkat cell RNA spiked in. Noted subset: FACS-sorted CD8+CD4-CCR7+CD45RA+ naive T cells. The receptor comes from a human donor in good health. Some libraries in this study had Jurkat cell RNA spiked in. Here the CDR3 DNA reads TGTGCCAGCAGTGATGTGGGGAGGGTGGCTTTCTTT. This gives the protein CASSDVGRVAFF.